The 17 T cell receptor beta chains below were found in one sample sequenced in a study of cytomegalovirus exposure and HLA in healthy donors. 60 Vbeta and 13 Jbeta primers were used in PCR. Clones were read by immunoSEQ multiplex PCR, and TCRdb kept only the in-frame ones, dropping some. Here the sample spans approximately 100,000 clones, roughly 70% being singletons. The sample comprised PBMCs. The receptors come from a male donor in good health and CMV-seropositive.

The V gene is TRBV14, the J gene TRBJ2-3, with D possibly TRBD2 on 5 matching bases. The CDR3 contains 11 residues. The V end was cut by 8 bases, the J end by 3 bases, with 6 bases between. Per germline, CDR1 SGHDN and CDR2 FVKESK. The CDR3 protein is CASGSTDTQYF. CDR3 DNA: TGTGCCAGCGGGAGTACAGATACGCAGTATTTT.

This rearrangement joins TRBV7-3 to TRBJ2-1; D is ambiguous. The germline CDR1 and CDR2 sequences are SGHTA and FQGTGA. The germline V and J ends were trimmed by 5 bases and 4 bases, with 21 bases remaining between them. The CDR3 extends over 17 amino acids. The CDR3: CASSRFPSQTLYNEQFF. CDR3 DNA sequence: TGTGCCAGCAGCCGCTTTCCCTCACAAACCCTGTACAATGAGCAGTTCTTC.

This clone was picked up a small number of times. The rearrangement links TRBV10-1 to TRBJ1-2; TRBD1 matches at 9 bases. The CDR3 runs 17 residues. CDR1 is WNHNN and CDR2 is SYGVQD in the germline V gene (reference sequence). Trimming cost V 8 bases and J 1 base; bases outside gene matches: 14. CDR3 amino acids: CASRKRTGEKDNYGYTF. The CDR3 DNA sequence: TGCGCCAGCCGAAAAAGGACAGGGGAAAAGGATAACTATGGCTACACCTTC.

V gene TRBV6-1 combines with J gene TRBJ2-7, with 9 bases identical to TRBD1. V trimming: 4 bases; J trimming: 3 bases; junction bases outside the gene matches: 16. This CDR3 is 18 amino acids long. Germline V CDR1 and CDR2: MNHNS, SASEGT. CDR3 region: CASSGGRGQGPVLYEQYF. In nucleotides, the CDR3 is TGTGCCAGCAGTGGAGGGAGGGGACAGGGCCCGGTACTCTACGAGCAGTACTTC.

The chain is built from TRBV28 and TRBJ1-1; TRBD1 aligns across 7 bases. Germline loops: CDR1 MDHEN, CDR2 SYDVKM. This CDR3 has 14 amino acids. The trim removed 6 bases at V and 0 bases at J, leaving 4 bases unmatched. CDR3 bases: TGTGCCAGCAGAGGGGGGACAGTGAACACTGAAGCTTTCTTT. This codes for CASRGGTVNTEAFF.

This clone has a handful of counts. The gene calls are TRBV15 and TRBJ2-7; unclear D gene. CDR1 and CDR2 (germline): LNHNV, YYDKDF (reference sequence). This CDR3 is 14 amino acids long. Trimming cost V 0 bases and J 3 bases, with 9 bases left between them. The CDR3 coding sequence is TGTGCCACCAGCAGAGACTTAGTGAACTACGAGCAGTACTTC. It translates to CATSRDLVNYEQYF.

The chain recombines TRBV5-1 with TRBJ2-5, with 8 bases matching TRBD1. J gave up 5 bases and V 4 bases, and 10 bases lay outside the gene matches. Germline V CDR1 and CDR2: SGHRS, YFSETQ. The CDR3 sequence is 15 residues long. The CDR3 protein is CASSAPGQVGETQYF. The CDR3 DNA follows: TGCGCCAGCAGCGCCCCGGGACAGGTGGGGGAGACCCAGTACTTC.

The genes are TRBV6-5 and TRBJ2-5, with a possible D match to TRBD1 (5 bases). V was clipped by 4 bases and J by 5 bases, with 14 bases between them. Germline V gene data show CDR1 as MNHEY and CDR2 as SVGAGI. This CDR3 region has 14 residues. The CDR3 sequence: CASSFQGPSETQYF. The CDR3 DNA follows: TGTGCCAGCAGTTTTCAGGGTCCCTCCGAGACCCAGTACTTC.

The chain joins TRBV5-4 to TRBJ2-5, with TRBD2 identical over 10 bases. J gave up 4 bases and V 0 bases, and 9 bases lay outside the gene matches. Looked up from germline, CDR1 is SGHNT and CDR2 is YYREEE (reference sequence). CDR3 length: 17 amino acids. As DNA, the CDR3 is TGTGCCAGCAGCTTGGCTAAACTAGCGGGATTAGTAGAGACCCAGTACTTC. It codes for CASSLAKLAGLVETQYF.

The chain is built from TRBV30 and TRBJ1-5; D might be TRBD1 (6 bases). The germline V gene has CDR1 GTSNPN and CDR2 SVGIG (reference sequence). The CDR3 is 12 residues long. V lost 1 base and J 7 bases, leaving 8 bases between the germline ends. The CDR3 region has the DNA TGTGCCTGGAGTGACAGGGACCAGCCCCAGCATTTT. This sequence encodes CAWSDRDQPQHF.

The chain couples TRBV11-3 to TRBJ2-7; maybe TRBD2 (5 bases). V dropped 6 bases and J dropped 7 bases, with 16 bases sitting between them. The germline V gene encodes CDR1 SGHNT and CDR2 YENEEA. CDR3 length equals 13 residues. CDR3 in amino acids: CASSPDGRREQYF. The CDR3 DNA sequence: TGTGCCAGCAGTCCGGACGGTAGGAGGGAGCAGTACTTC.

This clone was found a few times. J is TRBJ2-1 and V is TRBV19, with D possibly TRBD2 on 5 matching bases. Germline values: CDR1 LNHDA, CDR2 SQIVND (reference sequence). V shed 7 bases and J shed 3 bases, with 10 bases lying between them. This CDR3 contains 13 residues. The CDR3 nucleotides are TGTGCCAGTAAGGACTTAAACTACAATGAGCAGTTCTTC. Translating it yields CASKDLNYNEQFF.

This chain joins TRBV6-5 and TRBJ2-3; TRBD2 is a possible D gene (6 bases). With 0 bases removed from V and 4 bases from J, the gap between germline ends came to 11 bases. Germline values: CDR1 MNHEY, CDR2 SVGAGI. The CDR3 length is 15 residues. DNA of the CDR3: TGTGCCAGCAGTTACTCAGGGAGCGGGTCAGATACGCAGTATTTT. Translating gives CASSYSGSGSDTQYF.

The chain joins TRBV28 to TRBJ2-5; 9 nucleotides line up with TRBD1. This CDR3 is 15 amino acids long. CDR1 MDHEN and CDR2 SYDVKM come from the germline V gene. The V segment lost 6 bases and the J segment 3 bases; nucleotides outside the gene matches: 8. As DNA, the CDR3 is TGTGCCAGCAGCCTCCAACAGGGGGCCAAAGAGACCCAGTACTTC. As protein: CASSLQQGAKETQYF.

The rearrangement joins TRBV5-1 to TRBJ2-7, with 7 bases fitting TRBD1. The junction had 9 bases not matched to a gene; V was cut back by 4 bases and J by 2 bases. The germline CDR1 and CDR2 sequences are SGHRS and YFSETQ. The CDR3 is 15 residues long. CDR3 nucleotides: TGCGCCAGCAGCCCTTCTACCGGGACAGCCTACGAGCAGTACTTC. It encodes CASSPSTGTAYEQYF.

This clone was counted only a few times. This chain links TRBV4-3 with TRBJ1-4; tentative D call: TRBD1 (5 bases). Looked up from germline, CDR1 is LGHNA and CDR2 is YSLEER. V was cut by 0 bases and J by 6 bases, with 11 bases left in between. There are 15 residues in the CDR3. DNA of the CDR3: TGCGCCAGCAGCCAAGAAGGGGTAGGGGATGAAAAACTGTTTTTT. Its translation: CASSQEGVGDEKLFF.

The gene calls are TRBV5-1 and TRBJ2-7; 7 bases align to TRBD2. Germline values: CDR1 SGHRS, CDR2 YFSETQ. This CDR3 comprises 14 residues. Germline trimming cut 3 bases from V and 5 bases from J; bases unmatched to any gene: 8. The CDR3 DNA reads TGCGCCAGCAGCTGGGGTACACGGGGGGACGAGCAGTACTTC. This codes for CASSWGTRGDEQYF.